These T cell receptor beta chains were read from a single sample in a study of response to subunit inactivated influenza vaccine. In TCRdb, the RT-PCR reads were re-called with MiXCR into one record per CDR3 protein. The sample includes some 500,000 distinct CDR3 sequences, 10% to 15% of them seen just once. Material: PBMCs from blood, obtained more than 35 days after vaccination. The source of these receptors is a man aged 50 or older who received an inactivated influenza vaccine. CDR3s include the opening cysteine and the closing phenylalanine or tryptophan. Clone size appears in some rows only: once, few, many, or a class for an expanded clone.

clone size: few; J gene: TRBJ2-5; V gene: TRBV11-2; CDR3 protein: CASSLPPEQETQYF
clone size: NA; J gene: TRBJ2-7; V gene: TRBV25-1; CDR3 protein: CASSVADRDEQYF
clone size: few; J gene: TRBJ2-7; V gene: TRBV6-2/TRBV6-3; CDR3 protein: CASRIRDAHYEQYF
clone size: NA; J gene: TRBJ1-3; V gene: TRBV20-1; CDR3 protein: CSAQSLGTAGNTIYF
clone size: few; J gene: TRBJ2-7; V gene: TRBV6-1; CDR3 protein: CASSSSGTGGSYEQYF
clone size: NA; J gene: TRBJ2-5; V gene: TRBV20-1; CDR3 protein: CSAPEPPGNQETQYF
clone size: few; J gene: TRBJ1-1; V gene: TRBV29-1; CDR3 protein: CSVVKVDTEAFF
clone size: NA; J gene: TRBJ2-7; V gene: TRBV10-3; CDR3 protein: CAISGSFYEQYF
clone size: few; J gene: TRBJ2-3; V gene: TRBV7-2; CDR3 protein: CASSRTSGGSTDTQYF
clone size: NA; J gene: TRBJ2-2; V gene: TRBV4-3; CDR3 protein: CASSQEVLAGGRVNTGELFF
clone size: NA; J gene: TRBJ2-1; V gene: TRBV29-1; CDR3 protein: CSVEGAGTIRNEQFF
clone size: few; J gene: TRBJ2-3; V gene: TRBV7-2; CDR3 protein: CASSPKTRADTQYF
clone size: many; J gene: TRBJ2-3; V gene: TRBV12-3/TRBV12-4; CDR3 protein: CASSLSGTGATDTQYF
clone size: many; J gene: TRBJ2-3; V gene: TRBV14; CDR3 protein: CASSHRMGNTDTQYF
clone size: NA; J gene: TRBJ2-7; V gene: TRBV7-9; CDR3 protein: CASSFPTGNSYEQYF
clone size: NA; J gene: TRBJ2-6; V gene: TRBV6-2/TRBV6-3; CDR3 protein: CASSSFRDRHSSGANVLTF
clone size: NA; J gene: TRBJ2-1; V gene: TRBV11-1; CDR3 protein: CASSLELAGTNEQFF
clone size: few; J gene: TRBJ2-1; V gene: TRBV20-1; CDR3 protein: CSARRDEQFF
clone size: few; J gene: TRBJ2-2; V gene: TRBV12-3/TRBV12-4; CDR3 protein: CASSPEEGPDTGELFF
clone size: many; J gene: TRBJ2-3; V gene: TRBV7-2; CDR3 protein: CASSLGNTVDTQYF
clone size: few; J gene: TRBJ1-2; V gene: TRBV20-1; CDR3 protein: CSAGQGAFGYTF
clone size: many; J gene: TRBJ2-5; V gene: TRBV29-1; CDR3 protein: CSVTKRETGETQYF
clone size: few; J gene: TRBJ1-5; V gene: TRBV7-8; CDR3 protein: CASSRIWGNQPQHF
clone size: NA; J gene: TRBJ1-1; V gene: TRBV7-6; CDR3 protein: CASSLAGGETEAFF
clone size: few; J gene: TRBJ2-3; V gene: TRBV24-1; CDR3 protein: CATSDPGPSGGMDTQYF
clone size: NA; J gene: TRBJ1-2; V gene: TRBV7-2; CDR3 protein: CASSFQSLANYGYTF
clone size: few; J gene: TRBJ1-2; V gene: TRBV12-3/TRBV12-4; CDR3 protein: CASSLVGQGGYYGYTF
clone size: NA; J gene: TRBJ2-7; V gene: TRBV12-3/TRBV12-4; CDR3 protein: CASRAAHEQYF
clone size: few; J gene: TRBJ2-3; V gene: TRBV12-3/TRBV12-4; CDR3 protein: CASSSTSGVSGDTQYF
clone size: many; J gene: TRBJ1-3; V gene: TRBV20-1; CDR3 protein: CSASYGPSGNTIYF
clone size: NA; J gene: TRBJ2-7; V gene: TRBV7-2; CDR3 protein: CASSFDRALEQYF
clone size: many; J gene: TRBJ2-7; V gene: TRBV20-1; CDR3 protein: CSAGGSSYEQYF
clone size: NA; J gene: TRBJ2-3; V gene: TRBV12-5; CDR3 protein: CASGGGGSDTQYF
clone size: many; J gene: TRBJ1-2; V gene: TRBV5-5; CDR3 protein: CASTWGIYGGDYGYTF
clone size: NA; J gene: TRBJ1-1; V gene: TRBV11-2; CDR3 protein: CASSLDWDSTFTEAFF
clone size: NA; J gene: TRBJ2-5; V gene: TRBV4-1; CDR3 protein: CASSQTPGRGGQETQYF
clone size: few; J gene: TRBJ2-5; V gene: TRBV20-1; CDR3 protein: CSETPGGQETQYF
clone size: NA; J gene: TRBJ2-7; V gene: TRBV6-5; CDR3 protein: CASSSQQLTGNEQYF
clone size: NA; J gene: TRBJ2-2; V gene: TRBV30; CDR3 protein: CAWTGRGANTGELFF
clone size: NA; J gene: TRBJ2-5; V gene: TRBV29-1; CDR3 protein: CSVALGETQYF
clone size: few; J gene: TRBJ2-1; V gene: TRBV29-1; CDR3 protein: CSVEDVRGQVEQFF
clone size: NA; J gene: TRBJ2-7; V gene: TRBV6-2/TRBV6-3; CDR3 protein: CATSGALEQYF
clone size: NA; J gene: TRBJ1-4; V gene: TRBV7-8; CDR3 protein: CASSLEFGEKLFF
clone size: few; J gene: TRBJ2-7; V gene: TRBV4-3; CDR3 protein: CASSPGTSGRLLYEQYF
clone size: NA; J gene: TRBJ2-6; V gene: TRBV18; CDR3 protein: CASSPYPGEKSGANVLTF
clone size: NA; J gene: TRBJ1-3; V gene: TRBV4-1; CDR3 protein: CASSQGQGGPAGNTIYF
clone size: few; J gene: TRBJ2-7; V gene: TRBV6-2/TRBV6-3; CDR3 protein: CASRSSRPGPAGEQYF
clone size: few; J gene: TRBJ1-2; V gene: TRBV6-5; CDR3 protein: CASSFASGDYGYTF
clone size: NA; J gene: TRBJ2-4; V gene: TRBV4-1; CDR3 protein: CASSQGGFREAKNIQYF
clone size: NA; J gene: TRBJ2-1; V gene: TRBV28; CDR3 protein: CASSFTSGLNEQFF
clone size: NA; J gene: TRBJ1-2; V gene: TRBV11-1; CDR3 protein: CASSIGQGENTF
clone size: NA; J gene: TRBJ2-7; V gene: TRBV4-1; CDR3 protein: CASSHRTGTYEQYF
clone size: few; J gene: TRBJ1-5; V gene: TRBV28; CDR3 protein: CAADPGQLNQPQHF
clone size: NA; J gene: TRBJ2-2; V gene: TRBV7-9; CDR3 protein: CASSPQGLDAGELFF
clone size: NA; J gene: TRBJ1-5; V gene: TRBV20-1; CDR3 protein: CSARQPLANQPQHF